A single sample gave rise to the 4 T cell receptor beta chains below, sequenced in a study of blood T cells in healthy people across ages. Alongside a J-beta primer mix, a sample-barcoded 5' primer served in a second PCR lasting roughly 6 to 11 cycles. MiXCR, run by TCRdb on the 5' RACE reads, gives a single entry per CDR3 protein. The table has hundreds of thousands of distinct CDR3 sequences, roughly 50% seen once. The specimen sequenced was blood. The source of these receptors is a middle-aged man in good health.

The gene calls are TRBV29-1 and TRBJ2-2; TRBD2 might be the D (5 bases). The CDR3 sequence is 15 residues long. The V end lost 6 bases, the J end lost 4 bases, and 18 bases lay between the germline ends. The germline CDR1 and CDR2 sequences are SQVTM and ANQGSEA. The CDR3: CSVTPQRIGTGELFF. The CDR3 DNA follows: TGCAGCGTAACTCCCCAGCGGATAGGCACCGGGGAGCTGTTTTTT.

The chain joins TRBV5-1 to TRBJ1-2; no clear D. The germline V and J ends were trimmed by 0 bases and 6 bases, with 12 bases remaining between them. Germline CDR1 SGHRS, CDR2 YFSETQ. This CDR3 spans 14 amino acids. The CDR3 sequence: CASSLGQARHGYTF. As DNA, the CDR3 is TGCGCCAGCAGCTTGGGCCAGGCCCGACATGGCTACACCTTC. Drawing the rest from reference TRBV5-1 and TRBJ1-2, the complete variable domain is KAGVTQTPRYLIKTRGQQVTLSCSPISGHRSVSWYQQTPGQGLQFLFEYFSETQRNKGNFPGRFSGRQFSNSRSEMNVSTLELGDSALYLCASSLGQARHGYTFGSGTRLTVV.

This clonotype was found many times. This chain links TRBV6-5 with TRBJ2-3, with D hard to call. The V end was cut by 0 bases, the J end by 0 bases, with 13 bases between. The CDR3 contains 17 residues. CDR1 and CDR2 (germline): MNHEY, SVGAGI. Written as DNA, the CDR3 is TGTGCCAGCAGTTACTCGATGGTTGGTCGTAGCACAGATACGCAGTATTTT. It encodes CASSYSMVGRSTDTQYF.

The chain carries TRBV28 and TRBJ1-2, with TRBD1 matching over 10 bases. Per the germline V gene, CDR1 is MDHEN and CDR2 is SYDVKM. V was pared by 3 bases and J by 0 bases, with 7 bases of the junction left unmatched. This CDR3 has 17 residues. The CDR3 nucleotides read TGTGCCAGCAGTTTGGGGGGACAGGGGAGGCCTAACTATGGCTACACCTTC. This sequence encodes CASSLGGQGRPNYGYTF.